A single sample is the source of the 27 T cell receptor beta chains below, sequenced in a study of cytomegalovirus exposure and HLA in healthy donors. PCR involved 60 Vbeta and 13 Jbeta primers. Profiling relied on immunoSEQ multiplex PCR, and the TCRdb table lists in-frame clones only, not all of them. The sample includes 75,000 to 100,000 clones. Sequenced sample: PBMCs. The receptors were sampled from a woman aged 55-69 years in good health and CMV-seronegative.

V and J are TRBV28 and TRBJ1-1, with 8 bases matching TRBD1. Unmatched junction bases numbered 13, after V lost 5 bases and J lost 11 bases. In germline, CDR1 is MDHEN, CDR2 SYDVKM. This CDR3 has 14 residues. CDR3 in DNA: TGTGCCAGCAGTACGGGACCGGGACAGGTCGTCGCTTTCTTT. Translating it yields CASSTGPGQVVAFF.

This chain uses TRBV28 with TRBJ1-1, with D perhaps TRBD1 (5 bases). The V and J ends lost 6 bases and 1 base respectively, with 18 bases between them. This CDR3 contains 16 residues. Germline assignment: CDR1 MDHEN and CDR2 SYDVKM. CDR3 in amino acids: CASRATWQGSNTEAFF. The CDR3, as DNA: TGTGCCAGCAGGGCGACCTGGCAGGGATCGAACACTGAAGCTTTCTTT.

This rearrangement joins TRBV29-1 to TRBJ2-7; 8 bases are shared with TRBD2. With V trimmed by 8 bases and J by 0 bases, 3 bases remained unmatched. Per the germline V gene, CDR1 is SQVTM and CDR2 is ANQGSEA. The CDR3 sequence is 12 residues long. The chain's CDR3 is CSTSGSSYEQYF. The CDR3 region has the DNA TGCAGCACGAGCGGGAGCTCCTACGAGCAGTACTTC.

The chain has TRBV2 and TRBJ1-3; D ambiguous. V shed 3 bases and J shed 2 bases, with 11 bases lying between them. CDR3 length: 15 residues. Germline V lookup: CDR1 SNHLY, CDR2 FYNNEI. The CDR3 reads CASSEFLLPGNTIYF. The CDR3 DNA is TGTGCCAGCAGTGAGTTTCTCCTTCCTGGAAACACCATATATTTT.

CDR3 nucleotides: TGTGCCAGCAGCACTCAGGGGTCTGACAAAAACATTCAGTACTTC. Residues: CASSTQGSDKNIQYF. This sequence joins TRBV7-2 and TRBJ2-4; a possible D gene is TRBD1 (6 bases). CDR1 and CDR2 (germline): SGHTA, FQGNSA. The CDR3 totals 15 residues. V lost 5 bases and J lost 3, with 14 bases in between. The whole variable domain, filled in from reference TRBV7-2 and TRBJ2-4, reads GAGVSQSPSNKVTEKGKDVELRCDPISGHTALYWYRQSLGQGLEFLIYFQGNSAPDKSGLPSDRFSAERTGGSVSTLTIQRTQQEDSAVYLCASSTQGSDKNIQYFGAGTRLSVL.

On this clone itself: At one boundary the junction diverges from the germline segment, which might be a read error. The rearrangement uses TRBV7-7 and TRBJ2-1, with a weak D call TRBD2 (5 bases). The CDR3 extends over 13 amino acids. Germline CDR1 SSHAT, CDR2 FNYEAQ (reference sequence). CDR3: CASSEDSYNEQFF. CDR3 DNA sequence: TGTGCTAGCAGCGAGGACTCTTACAATGAGCAGTTCTTC.

The rearrangement links TRBV6-1 to TRBJ1-4; tentatively, D is TRBD1 (6 bases). The CDR3 consists of 14 residues. The V gene lost 7 bases and the J gene lost 7 bases, with 16 bases spanning the gap. CDR1 is MNHNS and CDR2 is SASEGT in the germline V gene. CDR3 nucleotides: TGTGCCAGCACTCAGACAGGATCATCTGAAAAACTGTTTTTT. Translating gives CASTQTGSSEKLFF.

This chain uses TRBV7-2 with TRBJ2-5; 7 nucleotides align to TRBD1. Per the germline V gene, CDR1 is SGHTA and CDR2 is FQGNSA. After removal of 4 bases from V and 1 base from J, the junction contained 3 bases not matched to a gene. The CDR3 consists of 14 residues. CDR3 nucleotide sequence: TGTGCCAGCAGCTCGACAGGGTTCCAAGAGACCCAGTACTTC. The encoded protein is CASSSTGFQETQYF.

The chain links TRBV11-2 to TRBJ2-7; 8 bases are a match to TRBD2. V lost 7 bases, J lost 4 bases, and 9 bases stayed unmatched. CDR3 length: 14 residues. Germline V CDR1 and CDR2: SGHAT, FQNNGV. CDR3 loop: CASIPGLEDYEQYF. CDR3 nucleotide sequence: TGTGCCAGCATACCGGGACTAGAGGATTACGAGCAGTACTTC.

This sequence joins TRBV5-1 and TRBJ2-2; tentatively, D is TRBD1 (5 bases). The CDR3 has 13 amino acids. Germline assignment: CDR1 SGHRS and CDR2 YFSETQ. V lost 4 bases to trimming and J lost 5 bases, with 9 bases between them. The CDR3 here is CASSPQGTGELFF. The CDR3 coding sequence is TGCGCCAGCAGCCCTCAGGGAACCGGGGAGCTGTTTTTT.

This chain connects TRBV2 to TRBJ2-3; 8 bases agree with TRBD1. This CDR3 has 13 amino acids. Germline V gene data show CDR1 as SNHLY and CDR2 as FYNNEI. The J segment lost 1 base and the V segment lost 6 bases, leaving 0 bases of the junction unmatched. The CDR3 sequence is CASRDRGTDTQYF. CDR3 DNA: TGTGCCAGCAGGGACAGGGGCACAGATACGCAGTATTTT. Complete variable domain (other parts from reference TRBV2 and TRBJ2-3): EPEVTQTPSHQVTQMGQEVILRCVPISNHLYFYWYRQILGQKVEFLVSFYNNEISEKSEIFDDQFSVERPDGSNFTLKIRSTKLEDSAMYFCASRDRGTDTQYFGPGTRLTVL.

This chain links TRBV9 with TRBJ2-5, with a tentative D call TRBD2 (5 bases). The J call may be in error: the DNA end matches TRBJ2-7 better. The germline CDR1 and CDR2 sequences are SGDLS and YYNGEE. This CDR3 is 14 amino acids long. CDR3 residues: CASSVARRSYEQYF. The CDR3 region has the DNA TGTGCCAGCAGCGTAGCGAGGAGGAGCTACGAGCAGTACTTC.

The CDR3 DNA is TGTGCCAGCTCACCCGGGACTCCAGGTGGGCCCCAGTACTTC. This encodes CASSPGTPGGPQYF. The chain couples TRBV18 to TRBJ2-5, with a weak D call TRBD2 (6 bases). Germline V gene lookup returns CDR1 KGHSH and CDR2 LQKENI. The CDR3 contains 14 residues. V was trimmed by 3 bases and J by 9 bases, leaving 17 bases between them.

The V gene is TRBV5-1, the J gene TRBJ2-2; D not certain. V was shortened by 1 base and J by 5 bases, with 9 bases between the two germline ends. CDR1 is SGHRS and CDR2 is YFSETQ in the germline V gene. This CDR3 has 14 residues. For the CDR3, the DNA is TGCGCCAGCAGCTTGCTTTCGTCGACCGGGGAGCTGTTTTTT. Its protein product is CASSLLSSTGELFF.

The rearrangement uses TRBV10-3 and TRBJ1-2, with D uncertain. The CDR3 runs to 10 residues. From germline, CDR1 is ENHRY and CDR2 SYGVKD. V lost 8 bases, J lost 6 bases, and 7 bases lay in between. DNA for the CDR3: TGTGCCATCGGCAATGATGGCTACACCTTC. Its protein is CAIGNDGYTF.

This chain connects TRBV7-6 to TRBJ1-2; 7 nucleotides match TRBD1. This CDR3 comprises 16 residues. V gave up 6 bases and J gave up 8 bases; unmatched junction bases: 18. Per germline, CDR1 SGHVS and CDR2 FNYEAQ. This CDR3 reads CASSPLGEQTGPGYTF. CDR3 nucleotide sequence: TGTGCCAGCAGTCCCTTGGGGGAACAGACAGGGCCAGGCTACACCTTC.

The chain recombines TRBV27 with TRBJ1-1; TRBD1 might be the D (6 bases). The CDR3 length is 16 residues. The germline V and J ends were trimmed by 5 bases and 1 base, with 17 bases remaining between them. Per the germline V gene, CDR1 is MNHEY and CDR2 is SMNVEV (reference sequence). CDR3 region: CASSPGQGSRNTEAFF. The DNA of the CDR3 is TGTGCCAGCAGTCCGGGACAAGGGAGTAGGAACACTGAAGCTTTCTTT.

The chain recombines TRBV4-3 with TRBJ2-7, with D uncertain. The germline V gene has CDR1 LGHNA and CDR2 YSLEER. The CDR3 is 13 residues long. V was cut by 0 bases and J by 6 bases, with 9 bases left in between. This CDR3 is CASSQDGRSEQYF. In DNA form, the CDR3 reads TGCGCCAGCAGCCAAGATGGTCGCAGCGAGCAGTACTTC.

DNA of the CDR3: TGTGCCAGCAGTTTGACACACTCTGGAAACACCATATATTTT. As protein: CASSLTHSGNTIYF. The chain couples TRBV6-5 to TRBJ1-3; D uncertain. CDR1 and CDR2 (germline): MNHEY, SVGAGI. V shed 4 bases and J shed 0 bases, with 7 bases lying between them. This CDR3 has 14 amino acids.

The chain uses TRBV6-5 and TRBJ2-7; TRBD1 matches 7 bases. The V and J ends lost 0 bases and 3 bases, in that order; junction bases with no gene match: 2. The CDR3 has 14 amino acids. Germline V gene lookup returns CDR1 MNHEY and CDR2 SVGAGI. The CDR3: CASSYSRQGYEQYF. CDR3 in DNA: TGTGCCAGCAGTTACTCCCGACAGGGCTACGAGCAGTACTTC.

The J gene is TRBJ1-4, the V gene TRBV10-3, with D hard to call. V was pared by 2 bases and J by 8 bases, with 6 bases between. CDR1 is ENHRY, CDR2 SYGVKD, per germline. The CDR3 sequence is 12 residues long. The CDR3 sequence: CAISESEEKLFF. The CDR3 nucleotides are TGTGCCATCAGTGAGAGTGAGGAAAAACTGTTTTTT.

V gene TRBV18 combines with J gene TRBJ1-1, with 11 bases fitting TRBD1. The CDR3 contains 14 residues. Germline CDR1 reads KGHSH; CDR2 reads LQKENI. J was trimmed by 5 bases and V by 3 bases; bases with no gene match: 2. CDR3 loop: CASSPGQGATEAFF. CDR3 DNA: TGTGCCAGCTCACCTGGACAGGGGGCGACTGAAGCTTTCTTT.

The CDR3: CASGSTGPTEAFF. The DNA of the CDR3 is TGTGCCAGCGGCTCGACAGGGCCGACTGAAGCTTTCTTT. The chain combines TRBV6-1 with TRBJ1-1; 7 nucleotides match TRBD1. CDR1 and CDR2 (germline): MNHNS, SASEGT. The CDR3 length is 13 residues. The J segment lost 5 bases and the V segment lost 8 bases, leaving 8 bases of the junction unmatched.

The chain links TRBV28 to TRBJ2-3, with TRBD2 identical over 9 bases. V was pared by 8 bases and J by 5 bases, with 8 bases of the junction left unmatched. Germline assignment: CDR1 MDHEN and CDR2 SYDVKM. The CDR3 contains 14 residues. The CDR3 DNA sequence: TGTGCCAGCGGCCTAGCGGGAACGGGAGATACGCAGTATTTT. This translates into CASGLAGTGDTQYF.

The rearrangement links TRBV27 to TRBJ1-2, with a possible D match to TRBD1 (6 bases). V was clipped by 4 bases and J by 1 base, with 7 bases between them. Looked up from germline, CDR1 is MNHEY and CDR2 is SMNVEV (reference sequence). The CDR3 consists of 13 residues. The CDR3 loop is CASSSQGNYGYTF. The CDR3 coding sequence is TGTGCCAGCAGTTCACAGGGTAACTATGGCTACACCTTC.

The rearrangement uses TRBV19 and TRBJ2-2, with 7 bases aligning to TRBD2. Trimming removed 6 bases from V and 2 bases from J; junction bases left unmatched: 6. Germline assignment: CDR1 LNHDA and CDR2 SQIVND (reference sequence). The CDR3 totals 15 residues. This CDR3 reads CASRPRGGNTGELFF. The CDR3 DNA follows: TGTGCCAGTAGGCCTCGCGGGGGAAACACCGGGGAGCTGTTTTTT.

The chain uses TRBV6-4 and TRBJ2-2; the match to TRBD2 covers 8 bases. CDR1 is MRHNA and CDR2 is SNTAGT in the germline V gene. This CDR3 contains 12 residues. CDR3 region: CSGRANTGELFF. As DNA, the CDR3 is TGTTCCGGGAGGGCCAACACCGGGGAGCTGTTTTTT.